Listed below are T cell receptor beta chains from one sample, sequenced in a study of blood T cell repertoires in COVID-19. Here immunoSEQ multiplex PCR was the method, and the copy in TCRdb shows in-frame clones only, minus some. The table lists over 60,000 clones, roughly 86% of them singletons. The source material was peripheral blood. The receptor set was obtained from a man between 65 and 80 years old with acute or convalescent COVID-19. Each CDR3 is given with its conserved first and last residue. The D gene is left open where the match is weak. Rows may omit the clone size; those that give it use once, few, many or a size class.

TRBJ2-3 | TRBV19 | - | TRBD1 | TGTGCCATTAAAGACAGGGCGGTAGATACGCAGTATTTT | CAIKDRAVDTQYF
TRBJ2-7 | TRBV23-1 | - | - | TGCGCCAGCAGCCCCTTCCGCCTAGAGCAGTACTTC | CASSPFRLEQYF
TRBJ1-3 | TRBV7-9 | - | TRBD1 | TGTGCCAGTGACAGGGGCTCTGGAAACACCATATATTTT | CASDRGSGNTIYF
TRBJ1-5 | TRBV5-4 | - | - | TGTGCCAGCAGCTTTGGAGGAACGGCGGGGCAGCCCCAGCATTTT | CASSFGGTAGQPQHF
TRBJ1-5 | TRBV2 | - | TRBD1 | TGTGCCAGCAGTTTACAGGGGACGGGTAGCAATCAGCCCCAGCATTTT | CASSLQGTGSNQPQHF
TRBJ2-6 | TRBV3-1/TRBV3-2 | - | - | TGTGCCAGCAGCCTCCGGGCGGGTTCTGGGGCCAACGTCCTGACTTTC | CASSLRAGSGANVLTF
TRBJ2-1 | TRBV6-1 | - | - | TGTGCCAGCAGTGAGCGGGACCTGGAGAACAATGAGCAGTTCTTC | CASSERDLENNEQFF
TRBJ1-2 | TRBV11-2 | - | - | TGTGCCAGCAGCTCACGACAGGCCGAGAACTATGGCTACACCTTC | CASSSRQAENYGYTF
TRBJ2-7 | TRBV27 | - | TRBD1 | TGTGCCAGCAGTTTAGGGTACCCCGGGACAGGGTTCTACGAGCAGTACTTC | CASSLGYPGTGFYEQYF
TRBJ2-3 | TRBV5-1 | - | - | TGCGCCAGCAGCTGGGCTGCTCGTGGAGATACGCAGTATTTT | CASSWAARGDTQYF
TRBJ2-3 | TRBV6-4 | - | - | TGTGCCAGCAGTGACCGGGGGGCCCCAGATACGCAGTATTTT | CASSDRGAPDTQYF
TRBJ1-4 | TRBV25-1 | - | TRBD1 | TGTGCCAGCGGTAGACAGGGGGGGGATGAAAAACTGTTTTTT | CASGRQGGDEKLFF
TRBJ2-1 | TRBV7-3 | - | TRBD2 | TGTGCCAGCACCAAAAATGGACTAGCGAGTTACAATGAGCAGTTCTTC | CASTKNGLASYNEQFF
TRBJ1-2 | TRBV5-4 | - | TRBD1 | TGTGCCAGCAGCCAGACAGGGACCTATGGCTACACCTTC | CASSQTGTYGYTF
TRBJ2-2 | TRBV14 | - | TRBD2 | TGTGCCAGCAGCCGTAGCGGGGGTGCGAACACCGGGGAGCTGTTTTTT | CASSRSGGANTGELFF
TRBJ2-1 | TRBV28 | - | TRBD2 | TGTGCCAGCACGCCCGGACGGCGGGGGGTGAGCTCCTACAATGAGCAGTTCTTC | CASTPGRRGVSSYNEQFF
TRBJ1-2 | TRBV19 | - | - | TGTGCCAGTAGTATTTCGGCAGGACTTAACTATGGCTACACCTTC | CASSISAGLNYGYTF
TRBJ2-5 | TRBV5-1 | - | - | TGCGCCAGCAGCCGGGGGGACACCGGCCAAGAGACCCAGTACTTC | CASSRGDTGQETQYF
TRBJ1-5 | TRBV3-1/TRBV3-2 | - | - | TGTGCCAGCAGCCAAGATAGGCCTACAGTATACAATCAGCCCCAGCATTTT | CASSQDRPTVYNQPQHF
TRBJ2-3 | TRBV3-1/TRBV3-2 | - | TRBD2 | TGTGCCAGCAGCCAAGTACGGGGGGGCGCAGATACGCAGTATTTT | CASSQVRGGADTQYF
TRBJ2-6 | TRBV7-9 | - | TRBD2 | TGTGCCAGCAGCCGGGGACCTAGCGGGGGATCCTCTGGGGCCAACGTCCTGACTTTC | CASSRGPSGGSSGANVLTF
TRBJ2-2 | TRBV9 | once | - | TGTGCCAGCTCTGCGCCCGGGGAGCTGTTTTTT | CASSAPGELFF
TRBJ1-1 | TRBV11-2 | - | - | TGTGCCAGCAGCTTAGGGTGGACGGGGACTGAAGCTTTCTTT | CASSLGWTGTEAFF
TRBJ2-3 | TRBV27 | once | - | TGTGCCAGCAGTTTTTTTTTGTCTCGAGATACGCAGTATTTT | CASSFFLSRDTQYF
TRBJ2-5 | TRBV6-1 | - | - | TGTGCCAGCAGTGAGCGGTGGAATAAAGAGACCCAGTACTTC | CASSERWNKETQYF
TRBJ1-1 | TRBV29-1 | - | - | TGCAGCGTTGATCGTTCAGGGATGAACACTGAAGCTTTCTTT | CSVDRSGMNTEAFF
TRBJ1-4 | TRBV19 | once | - | TGTGCCAGTAGTCGGATAGGGGCTTCTGAAAAACTGTTTTTT | CASSRIGASEKLFF
TRBJ1-1 | TRBV3-1/TRBV3-2 | few | - | TGTGCCAGCCGGCGGCAGGGTGAAGCTTTCTTT | CASRRQGEAFF
TRBJ1-1 | TRBV24-1 | - | - | TGTGCCACCAGTGATCCGAGCCTCCTCGGAGCTTTCTTT | CATSDPSLLGAFF
TRBJ2-7 | TRBV7-8 | - | TRBD2 | TGTGCCAGCAGCTACCGTCCCGGGACTAGCGGGAGTTTTGACGAGCAGTACTTC | CASSYRPGTSGSFDEQYF
TRBJ1-2 | TRBV3-1/TRBV3-2 | once | - | TGTGCCAGCAGCCAAGGCACCAGTAGTCAGGGCCCTTTTGGCTACACCTTC | CASSQGTSSQGPFGYTF
TRBJ1-2 | TRBV6-5 | - | - | TGTGCCAGCAAACTGGGACAAGGAGCTAACTATGGCTACACCTTC | CASKLGQGANYGYTF
TRBJ2-4 | TRBV19 | - | - | TGTGCCAGTAGGGAGGGGCCAGCCAAAAACATTCAGTACTTC | CASREGPAKNIQYF
TRBJ2-2 | TRBV19 | - | TRBD2 | TGTGCCAGTAGTATATTCGGGCGGGGACTACGGCGGGGATACACCGGGGAGCTGTTTTTT | CASSIFGRGLRRGYTGELFF
TRBJ2-1 | TRBV3-1/TRBV3-2 | - | TRBD2 | TGTGCCAGCAGCCAAGAAACGCTCGGACTAGTGGGGGGGAATGAGCAGTTCTTC | CASSQETLGLVGGNEQFF
TRBJ1-3 | TRBV5-1 | few | - | TGCGCCAGCAGCTCAGCACAGGCCTCTGGAAACACCATATATTTT | CASSSAQASGNTIYF
TRBJ2-3 | TRBV27 | - | - | TGTGCCAGCAGTTCCCCGCGCCGAAGCACAGATACGCAGTATTTT | CASSSPRRSTDTQYF
TRBJ2-1 | TRBV6-5 | - | TRBD2 | TGTGCCAGCAGCTCATCTAGCGGGGGGGCAAATGAGCAGTTCTTC | CASSSSSGGANEQFF
TRBJ2-7 | TRBV5-1 | once | TRBD1 | TGCGCCAGCAGCTCCGGGACAGGGGACTACGAGCAGTACTTC | CASSSGTGDYEQYF
TRBJ2-1 | TRBV6-4 | - | - | TGTGCCACCAGTCCCTCATGGCAGGGGAGAGGCAATGAGCAGTTCTTC | CATSPSWQGRGNEQFF
TRBJ1-4 | TRBV28 | once | - | TGTGCCAGCAGTCGTGGCGGAGAGAATGAAAAACTGTTTTTT | CASSRGGENEKLFF
TRBJ2-1 | TRBV2 | - | TRBD2 | TGTGCCAGCAGCCCCGGGGGGGCCAATGAGCAGTTCTTC | CASSPGGANEQFF
TRBJ2-2 | TRBV12-3/TRBV12-4 | - | - | TGTGCCAGCAGTCCCAGGGGCACCGGGGAGCTGTTTTTT | CASSPRGTGELFF
TRBJ2-1 | TRBV28 | - | - | TGTGCCAGCAGTCGATCTACTGACTTCTACAATGAGCAGTTCTTC | CASSRSTDFYNEQFF
TRBJ1-2 | TRBV28 | - | - | TGTGCCAGCAGTTTGCAAGCTGGCTACACCTTC | CASSLQAGYTF
TRBJ1-5 | TRBV7-9 | - | - | TGTGCCAGCAGCTCAGGGATTCTCAATCAGCCCCAGCATTTT | CASSSGILNQPQHF
TRBJ1-2 | TRBV28 | - | TRBD1 | TGTGCCAGCAGTTTTGGCCTCTTCGGACAGGGGGCTTATGGCTACACCTTC | CASSFGLFGQGAYGYTF
TRBJ2-5 | TRBV6-5 | once | - | TGTGCCAGCAGTTACTCGGGCACTCGACAAGAGACCCAGTACTTC | CASSYSGTRQETQYF
TRBJ2-1 | TRBV20-1 | - | - | TGCAGTGCTAGTTGGGGGACTGACCCGAATGAGCAGTTCTTC | CSASWGTDPNEQFF